This T cell receptor beta chain was sequenced for a study of cytomegalovirus exposure and HLA in healthy donors (dated by TCRdb to 2016 to 2017). About the investigation overall: In an earlier analysis of roughly 590 of the donors, roughly 300 Gb of sequence data and 120 million or so unique TCR beta sequences from roughly 190 million T cells were reported. About 280 gigabases of sequencing data and approximately 85 million unique TCR sequences were included in an early release covering over 600 HLA-typed donors. Of the approximately 400 genotyped donors, about 80% fell in the genetic ancestry cluster associated with self-reported Caucasian donors. The study was designed to test whether signatures of past pathogen exposure could be identified by cataloging public T cell receptors. The T cell repertoires of roughly 660 subjects were profiled by immunosequencing and related to cytomegalovirus serostatus. A separate validation cohort of approximately 130 different subjects was used in addition to the roughly 700-subject first cohort. To predict cytomegalovirus infection status, the study brought together high-throughput TCR immunosequencing, statistical association of individual TCRs with disease status, and machine learning. A later analysis re-examined previously published TCR beta repertoires from just over 650 donors and added high-resolution HLA genotyping to investigate patterns of TCR occurrence. Rather than using new phenotypic data, the later analysis identified candidate immune exposures from TCR beta sequences and from how often those sequences occurred across donors. An earlier analysis of about 620 of the donors applied high-throughput TCR beta sequencing to assess whether each TCR beta V gene segment acted as functional or pseudogenic. Alongside the repertoire data, information on donor age, sex, ethnicity and CMV serostatus was compiled. A later genetic analysis took genome-wide SNP genotypes for about three fifths of the 666 donors and used that subset as a discovery cohort. All discovery cohort repertoires had been generated on a single sequencing platform. Both class I and class II loci were covered by HLA typing, at four-digit resolution. Typing coverage differed by locus: A, B, C, DRB1 and DQB1 were typed in roughly 629-630 donors, DQA1 in approximately 520, DPA1 in around 600, and DPB1 in 400 to 490. Four to six DR-DQ haplotypes were handled as single units for association and clustering because linkage in the cohort was strong. Among some 400 genotyped donors of the cohort, an average of around 250,000 unique TCR beta nucleotide sequences was sequenced per donor, of which roughly 17% were non-productive. The study at large found these results: In an earlier analysis of approximately 590 of the donors, most TCR beta V segments were observed in productive rearrangements about 90% or about 30% of the time, broadly matching IMGT annotations. The classifier was reported to diagnose cytomegalovirus status with high specificity and sensitivity in both the original and validation cohorts. According to a later analysis, parvovirus B19, influenza, CMV and Epstein-Barr virus appeared linked to several top co-occurrence clusters. The authors suggested that the approach could potentially be generalized to other disease states and immunological phenotypes. In a later analysis, HLA-associated TCR beta chains were found to be more clonally expanded and to have lower generation probabilities than equally common non-associated chains. A cluster of highly shared sequence variants was judged likely to be a technical artifact of the sequencing pipeline. Across donors, most TCR sequences were observed very rarely, whereas some public TCRs were present in many individuals. A later genetic analysis reported fewer N-insertions in productive TCRs among donors in an Asian-associated ancestry cluster than the roughly 620-donor mean. Because HLA typing was missing for some donors at each locus, association tests included only the typed subset. In this cohort, only TCR beta chains were sequenced, and detectable features were limited by the absence of alpha or paired-chain data. A further reported finding was that TCR beta sequences accurately predicted the HLA-A and HLA-B alleles for most subjects in the first cohort. A total of around 150 TCR beta chains were listed by the study as associated with cytomegalovirus. Correlated functional status among segregating V segments might be attributable to linkage disequilibrium, but an unknown experimental factor could not be ruled out. In a later analysis, most CMV-associated TCR beta chains were found to appear HLA-restricted, with HLA associations seemingly driven largely by CMV exposure. Because the 87-base-pair reads could not distinguish some IMGT-functional V segments, including TRBV6-2 and TRBV6-3, those segments were excluded. A later analysis found that TCR association rates varied across HLA loci, with DRB1 alleles showing the most associated TCRs and HLA-C alleles the fewest. The presence/absence analyses assumed that sequencing depth was roughly uniform across donors, and that assumption may not be true. At a false discovery rate of 0.05, a later analysis linked about 17,000 TCR beta sequences to specific HLA alleles. Strong co-occurrence of HLA alleles, especially DR and DQ, made assigning TCR associations to individual alleles difficult. For the cohort, immune exposure information was limited to CMV serostatus. In vitro tests confirmed that a few of the cytomegalovirus-associated TCR beta chains recognize cytomegalovirus antigens. A later genetic analysis associated a missense DCLRE1C variant with V-gene and J-gene trimming of TCR beta chains, and an independent cohort replicated the association. The earlier analysis of approximately 560 of the donors excluded over 15 rarely observed V segments, including chromosome 9 orphons, because counts were too low.

The library was built by means of the immunoSEQ multiplex PCR assay. For the multiplex PCR, a mixture combining 60 forward primers for TCR Vbeta segments and 13 reverse primers for TCR Jbeta segments was used. The CDR3 region of rearranged TCR beta genes was amplified from genomic DNA by a multiplex PCR assay. Amplified TCR beta libraries were sequenced as 87-base-pair reads on the Illumina HiSeq System. The original pipeline was this. A later analysis tallied roughly 80 million unique TCR beta chains across the 666 repertoires, and approximately 12 million of those chains were shared by two or more donors. Raw reads were error-corrected and collapsed into unique sequences with a nearest-neighbor algorithm that merged closely related sequences to remove PCR and sequencing errors. V, D and J gene segments were assigned by aligning CDR3 sequences to IMGT reference sequences. For a sequence to be retained, a match of at least six nucleotides was required to both a V gene segment and a J gene segment. Rearrangements were called productive when the CDR3 lacked stop codons and stayed in frame with V and J; all others were non-productive. Following IMGT convention, CDR3 was defined as the stretch from the second conserved V-encoded cysteine up to the conserved J-encoded phenylalanine. In an earlier analysis of around 600 of the donors, sequences lacking an unambiguous match to a single V gene segment were excluded. In an earlier analysis of almost 600 of the donors, a V segment was called functional when productive rearrangements were above 56.7%, and segregating when the standard deviation between donors exceeded 5%. A statistical classification framework was developed to diagnose cytomegalovirus status using the catalog of TCR beta chain sequences. In a later analysis, V and J genes were assigned by comparing TCR nucleotide sequences against IMGT/GENE-DB human TR gene sequences. A later analysis assigned CDR3 sequences and most-parsimonious VDJ recombination scenarios with the TCRdist pipeline. In a later analysis, each TCR beta chain was defined by its CDR3 amino acid sequence together with its V-gene family, and reads without a unique V-gene family were excluded. To address suspected cross-contamination and a sequencing artifact, a later analysis removed several hundred highly shared, low-generation-probability nucleotide sequences. In a later analysis, a clonal expansion index for each public chain was calculated from normalized within-repertoire ranks of inferred template counts. In a later analysis, generation probabilities were computed using a VDJ recombination model fitted to out-of-frame rearrangements, and the results were checked against IGoR. In a later analysis, hypergeometric tests were used to score TCR-TCR, TCR-HLA and TCR-CMV co-occurrence, with a repertoire-size bias correction applied to TCR pairs. To estimate false discovery rates, a later analysis permuted the HLA or CMV assignments 20 times. A later analysis grouped co-occurring TCRs with DBSCAN, adding TCRdist sequence similarity when clustering within HLA-allele-positive subsets. Repertoires with fewer than 30,000 or more than 120,000 public chains, plus five repertoires with anomalous nucleotide sharing, were excluded from co-occurrence clustering. TCRdb limited this immuneACCESS table to in-frame rearrangements with V and J called. A share of clones is missing; checked studies link under half to unresolved V genes, and the rest is unexplained. Clone size and V and J calls were adopted from that table, with D and trimming inferred from the DNA. Here the sample has around 130,000 clones; 70% to 85% occur a single time. The ten largest clonotypes hold 1.5% to 2% of the sample.

The CDR3 runs 16 residues from the cysteine to the phenylalanine. Only the CDR3 DNA stays, 48 bases, in frame from base 1. The germline V gene supplies CDR1 SNHLY and CDR2 FYNNEI. V loses 6 bases at its end and J loses 4 bases; junction bases beyond the gene matches: 7. Details on this clone: Its antigen specificity is not known. The input lacks base qualities; no much larger clone sits a single base away.

The cohort consisted of 650 to 850 healthy bone marrow donors. Cohort members were all nominally healthy when sampled, although unrecorded immune exposures were likely present. The donor tested CMV seronegative, placing the donor among the 350 or so seronegative members of the cohort. Every donor gave a peripheral blood sample, and the peripheral blood mononuclear cells from that sample were used for TCR beta sequencing. The Qiagen DNeasy Blood Extraction Kit was used to extract genomic DNA from the blood cell samples. This TCR was sampled from a middle-aged man in good health and CMV-seronegative. Sequenced: PBMCs. In this chain, TRBV2 is recombined with TRBJ1-6; the central 9 bases match TRBD1. The DNA is as follows: TGTGCCAGCAGAAAGGACAGGGGACCGTATAATTCACCCCTCCACTTT. Its translation reads: CASRKDRGPYNSPLHF.